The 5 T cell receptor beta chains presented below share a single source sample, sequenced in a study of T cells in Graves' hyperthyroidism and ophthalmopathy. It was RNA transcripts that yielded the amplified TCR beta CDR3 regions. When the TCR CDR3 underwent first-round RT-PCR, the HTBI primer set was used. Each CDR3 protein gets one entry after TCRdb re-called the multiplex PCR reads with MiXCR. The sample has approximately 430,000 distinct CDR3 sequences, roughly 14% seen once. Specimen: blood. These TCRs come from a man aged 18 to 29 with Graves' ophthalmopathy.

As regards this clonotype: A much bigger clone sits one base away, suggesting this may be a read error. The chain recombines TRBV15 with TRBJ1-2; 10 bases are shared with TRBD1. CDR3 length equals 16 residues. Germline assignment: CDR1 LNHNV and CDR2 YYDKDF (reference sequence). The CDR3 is CGTSRATGGLGYGYTF. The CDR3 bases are TGTGGCACCAGCAGAGCGACAGGGGGCTTGGGCTATGGCTACACCTTC.

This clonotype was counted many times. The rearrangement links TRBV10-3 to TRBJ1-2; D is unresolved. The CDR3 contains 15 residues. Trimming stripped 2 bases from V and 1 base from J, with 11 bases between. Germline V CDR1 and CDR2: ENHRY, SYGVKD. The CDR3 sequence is CAISEGSASNYGYTF. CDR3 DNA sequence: TGTGCCATCAGTGAGGGGTCGGCGAGTAACTATGGCTACACCTTC.

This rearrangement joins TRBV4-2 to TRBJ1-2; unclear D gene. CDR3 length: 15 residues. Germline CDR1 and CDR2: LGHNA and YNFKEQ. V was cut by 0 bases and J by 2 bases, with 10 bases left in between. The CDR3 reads CASSQDITKNYGYTF. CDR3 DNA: TGTGCCAGCAGCCAAGATATTACGAAGAACTATGGCTACACCTTC.

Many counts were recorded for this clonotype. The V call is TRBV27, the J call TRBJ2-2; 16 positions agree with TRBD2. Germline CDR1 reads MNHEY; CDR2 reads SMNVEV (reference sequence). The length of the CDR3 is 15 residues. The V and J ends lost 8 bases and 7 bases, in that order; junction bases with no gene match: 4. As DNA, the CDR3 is TGTGCCAGCCGAGGGACTAGCGGGAGGGGCGGGGAGCTGTTTTTT. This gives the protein CASRGTSGRGGELFF.

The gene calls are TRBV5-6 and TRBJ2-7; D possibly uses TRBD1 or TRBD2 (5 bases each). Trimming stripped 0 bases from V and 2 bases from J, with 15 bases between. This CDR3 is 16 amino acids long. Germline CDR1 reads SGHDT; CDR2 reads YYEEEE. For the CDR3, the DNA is TGTGCCAGCAGCTTGGAACACCGGGACCGCCCCTACGAGCAGTACTTC. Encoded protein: CASSLEHRDRPYEQYF.